A single T cell receptor (beta chain) is shown here with its context. Trimming left V 1 base short and J 1 base short, with 7 bases between. Germline CDR1 SGHVS, CDR2 FNYEAQ. The CDR3 covers 14 residues. These data originate in a study of graft-versus-host responses after intestinal transplantation. Measured with immunoSEQ multiplex PCR; TCRdb has only the in-frame clones, and not every one. The data show approximately 6,900 clones, just under 25% seen once. Sequences were derived from alloreactive CD4+ T cells from a mixed lymphocyte reaction culture, sampled before transplantation. The subset was: CFSE-low proliferating T cells sorted from approximately 6-day pre-transplant mixed lymphocyte reaction (GvH or HvG direction). This TCR was sampled from a human patient who was an organ donor for intestinal transplantation. J is TRBJ1-1 and V is TRBV7-6, with D hard to call. CDR3 sequence: CASSLVARNTEAFF. The CDR3 DNA is TGTGCCAGCAGCTTAGTAGCGAGGAACACTGAAGCTTTCTTT.